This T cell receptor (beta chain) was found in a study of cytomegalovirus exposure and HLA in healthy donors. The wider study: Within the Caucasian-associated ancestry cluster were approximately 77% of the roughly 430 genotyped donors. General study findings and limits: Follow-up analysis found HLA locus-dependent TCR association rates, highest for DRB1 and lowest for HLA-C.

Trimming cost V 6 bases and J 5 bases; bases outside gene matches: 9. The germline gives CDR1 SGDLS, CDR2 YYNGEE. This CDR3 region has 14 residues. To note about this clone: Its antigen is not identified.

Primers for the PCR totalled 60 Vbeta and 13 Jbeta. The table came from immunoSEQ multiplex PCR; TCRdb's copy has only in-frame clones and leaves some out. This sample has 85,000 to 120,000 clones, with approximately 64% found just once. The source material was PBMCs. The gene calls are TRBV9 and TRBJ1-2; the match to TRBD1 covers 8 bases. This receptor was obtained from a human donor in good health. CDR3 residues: CASTRTGSGYGYTF. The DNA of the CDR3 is TGTGCCAGCACCCGGACAGGGTCAGGGTATGGCTACACCTTC.